This record covers a single T cell receptor (beta chain). Germline V gives CDR1 SEHNR, CDR2 FQNEAQ (reference sequence). The CDR3 sequence is 16 residues long. The data were obtained in a study of T cells expressing NK-cell markers. Study information: According to the study, TCR beta repertoires originated from sorted CD3+CD56+NKG2C+, CD3+CD56+NKG2C- and CD3+CD56-NKG2C+ T cells.

TCRdb re-analyzed the 5' RACE reads; it lists each CDR3 protein once, without DNA. Its table records a few hundred thousand distinct CDR3 sequences. This chain uses TRBV7-9 with TRBJ2-1; TCRdb calls TRBD1, which cannot be checked without DNA. This clonotype originated in a woman in her 50s in good health. The sequencing input was blood T cells: a sorted CD56 or NKG2C T cell subset, CD4+ or CD8+ T cells, or bulk PBMC T cells (not recorded which). The CDR3 reads CASSFQKRVGGNEQFF.